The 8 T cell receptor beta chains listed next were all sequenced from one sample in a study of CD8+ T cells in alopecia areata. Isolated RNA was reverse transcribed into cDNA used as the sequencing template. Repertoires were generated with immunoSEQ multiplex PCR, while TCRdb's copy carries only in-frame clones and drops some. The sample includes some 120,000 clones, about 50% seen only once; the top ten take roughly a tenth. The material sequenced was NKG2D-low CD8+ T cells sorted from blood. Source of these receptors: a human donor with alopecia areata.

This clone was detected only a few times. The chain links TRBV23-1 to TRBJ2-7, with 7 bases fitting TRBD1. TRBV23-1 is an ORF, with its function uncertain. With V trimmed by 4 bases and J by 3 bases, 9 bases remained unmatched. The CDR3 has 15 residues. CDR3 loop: CASSRTLDRLYEQYF. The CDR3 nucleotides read TGCGCCAGCAGTCGAACACTGGACAGGCTCTACGAGCAGTACTTC.

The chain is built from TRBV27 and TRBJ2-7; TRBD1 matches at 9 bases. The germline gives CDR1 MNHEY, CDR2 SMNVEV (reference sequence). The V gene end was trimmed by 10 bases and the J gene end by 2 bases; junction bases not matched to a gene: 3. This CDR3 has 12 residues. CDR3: CAIGQGTYEQYF. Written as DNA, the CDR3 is TGTGCCATCGGACAGGGGACCTACGAGCAGTACTTC.

CDR3 nucleotides: TGTGCCAGCAGCGTAGGCTTCGGACAGGGAAGCAAAAACATTCAGTACTTC. This sequence encodes CASSVGFGQGSKNIQYF. The rearrangement uses TRBV9 and TRBJ2-4; 8 bases line up with TRBD1. V lost 0 bases, J lost 3 bases, and 8 bases stayed unmatched. In germline, CDR1 is SGDLS, CDR2 YYNGEE. This CDR3 contains 17 residues.

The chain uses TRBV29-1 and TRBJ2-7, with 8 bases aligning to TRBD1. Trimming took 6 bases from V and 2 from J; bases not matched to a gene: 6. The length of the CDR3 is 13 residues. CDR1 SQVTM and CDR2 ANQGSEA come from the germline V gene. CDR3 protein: CSVKDRDPYEQYF. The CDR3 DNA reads TGCAGCGTGAAGGACAGGGACCCCTACGAGCAGTACTTC.

CDR3 protein: CASSSGQITDTQYF. CDR3 sequence (DNA): TGTGCCAGCAGCTCGGGACAGATCACAGATACGCAGTATTTT. The V gene is TRBV7-2, the J gene TRBJ2-3, with 7 bases fitting TRBD1. From germline, CDR1 is SGHTA and CDR2 FQGNSA. Trimming took 4 bases from V and 2 from J; bases not matched to a gene: 3. The CDR3 totals 14 residues.

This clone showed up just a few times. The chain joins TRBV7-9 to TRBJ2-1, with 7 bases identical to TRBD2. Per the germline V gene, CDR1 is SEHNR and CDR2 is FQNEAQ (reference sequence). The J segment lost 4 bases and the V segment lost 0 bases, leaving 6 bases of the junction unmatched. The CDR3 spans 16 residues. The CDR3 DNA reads TGTGCCAGCAGCTTAGCGGTGACTAGCAGGTACAATGAGCAGTTCTTC. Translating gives CASSLAVTSRYNEQFF.

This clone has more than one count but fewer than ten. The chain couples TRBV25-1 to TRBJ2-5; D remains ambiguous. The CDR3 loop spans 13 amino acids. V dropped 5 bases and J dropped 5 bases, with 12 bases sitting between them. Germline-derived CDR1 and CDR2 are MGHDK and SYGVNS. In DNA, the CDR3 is TGTGCCAGCAGTTACACAGATGGGGAGACCCAGTACTTC. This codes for CASSYTDGETQYF.

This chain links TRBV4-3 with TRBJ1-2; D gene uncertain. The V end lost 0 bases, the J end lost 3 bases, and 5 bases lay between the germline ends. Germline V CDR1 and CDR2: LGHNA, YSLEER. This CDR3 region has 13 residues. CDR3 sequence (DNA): TGCGCCAGCAGCCAAGAATTTGACTATGGCTACACCTTC. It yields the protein CASSQEFDYGYTF.